The clone carrying this TCR beta chain was counted at least ten times. What it recognizes is unknown. RNA transcripts were the template for amplifying TCR beta CDR3 regions. The study used the HTBI primer set for a first-round RT-PCR of the TCR CDR3. MiXCR, run by TCRdb on the multiplex PCR reads, gives a single entry per CDR3 protein. The sample shows around 560,000 distinct CDR3 sequences, 16% of them seen only once. The sample originates from a study of T cells in Graves' hyperthyroidism and ophthalmopathy. Findings and limits, study-wide: Using 13 V-J features, a model discriminated ophthalmopathy from stable hyperthyroidism.

CDR3 size: 17 residues. Trimming removed 5 bases from V and 7 bases from J; junction bases left unmatched: 15. Germline CDR1 reads SEHNR; CDR2 reads FQNEAQ (reference sequence). The TCR originated in a woman between 18 and 30 years old with Graves' hyperthyroidism. The rearrangement uses TRBV7-9 and TRBJ2-2, with 8 bases that match TRBD2. Sequencing used blood. The CDR3 sequence: CASSPLAGGRSSGELFF. The DNA for the CDR3 is TGTGCCAGCAGCCCCCTCGCGGGCGGGAGGAGTAGCGGGGAGCTGTTTTTT.